The rows below give T cell receptor beta chains drawn from one sample of a study of blood T cell repertoires in COVID-19. Sequencing was performed with immunoSEQ multiplex PCR; in TCRdb, only in-frame clones are kept and a portion is missing. Among tens of thousands of clones, around 84% were seen once, and the ten largest hold around 2.7%. The material sequenced was peripheral blood. These receptors all stem from a man aged 50 to 60 with acute or convalescent COVID-19. Both conserved end residues are part of each CDR3. The D gene is left open where the match is weak. A row's size may be missing; if present it is once, few, many or a size class.

V	length	D	J	size	CDR3	DNA
TRBV6-6	15	TRBD1	TRBJ1-3	once	CASSNRDRAGNTIYF	TGTGCCAGCAGTAACCGGGACAGGGCTGGAAACACCATATATTTT
TRBV5-6	14	TRBD1	TRBJ1-1	NA	CASSTTDRGIEAFF	TGTGCCAGCAGCACCACCGACAGGGGAATTGAAGCTTTCTTT
TRBV3-1/TRBV3-2	16	TRBD2	TRBJ2-1	once	CASSQVSGSSYNEQFF	TGTGCCAGCAGCCAAGTCAGCGGGAGTTCCTACAATGAGCAGTTCTTC
TRBV29-1	12	TRBD2	TRBJ2-7	NA	CSARTSVDEQYF	TGCAGTGCAAGGACTAGCGTGGACGAGCAGTACTTC
TRBV9	16	NA	TRBJ2-2	NA	CASSVVGGAATGELFF	TGTGCCAGCAGCGTAGTAGGGGGGGCCGCCACCGGGGAGCTGTTTTTT
TRBV7-9	15	TRBD1	TRBJ2-7	NA	CASSLVPQGAYEQYF	TGTGCCAGCAGCTTAGTTCCACAGGGGGCCTACGAGCAGTACTTC
TRBV28	14	NA	TRBJ1-1	NA	CASSSAGEGTEAFF	TGTGCCAGCAGTTCCGCGGGGGAGGGCACTGAAGCTTTCTTT
TRBV7-3	15	NA	TRBJ1-2	few	CASSLTESGIYGYTF	TGTGCCAGCAGCTTAACAGAATCGGGGATCTATGGCTACACCTTC
TRBV7-9	17	NA	TRBJ1-3	NA	CASSLADRGLIGNTIYF	TGTGCCAGCAGCTTAGCTGACCGGGGGTTAATTGGAAACACCATATATTTT
TRBV23-1	20	TRBD2	TRBJ2-1	NA	CASSQSGGRTSGRVFGEQFF	TGCGCCAGCAGTCAATCAGGGGGCCGGACTAGCGGGAGAGTTTTCGGTGAGCAGTTCTTC
TRBV15	17	NA	TRBJ2-7	NA	CATSPSYGEEWQGEQYF	TGTGCCACCAGCCCCAGCTATGGGGAGGAGTGGCAAGGCGAGCAGTACTTC
TRBV5-6	13	NA	TRBJ2-7	few	CASSYPRAGEQYF	TGTGCCAGCAGCTACCCCAGGGCCGGCGAGCAGTACTTC
TRBV19	15	TRBD2	TRBJ2-1	NA	CASSTPGLADNEQFF	TGTGCCAGTAGTACACCGGGACTAGCGGACAATGAGCAGTTCTTC
TRBV6-6	13	NA	TRBJ1-2	NA	CASSRDGNYGYTF	TGTGCCAGCAGCCGCGACGGGAACTATGGCTACACCTTC
TRBV10-3	13	TRBD1	TRBJ1-2	NA	CAITLDREHGYTF	TGTGCCATCACCCTCGACAGGGAGCATGGCTACACCTTC
TRBV11-1	16	NA	TRBJ2-1	NA	CASSLSPEGGNNEQFF	TGTGCCAGCAGCTTATCCCCGGAGGGGGGGAACAATGAGCAGTTCTTC
TRBV19	15	NA	TRBJ2-3	once	CASSIAFSGSNTQYF	TGTGCCAGTAGTATAGCGTTTTCAGGCTCAAATACGCAGTATTTT
TRBV19	14	NA	TRBJ2-2	NA	CASSIVPTAGELFF	TGTGCCAGTAGTATAGTCCCCACGGCCGGGGAGCTGTTTTTT
TRBV28	16	NA	TRBJ1-5	NA	CASSLHGGFGNQPQHF	TGTGCCAGCAGTTTACACGGGGGTTTCGGCAATCAGCCCCAGCATTTT
TRBV3-1/TRBV3-2	14	NA	TRBJ2-1	NA	CASSQGFLQNEQFF	TGTGCCAGCAGCCAAGGGTTTTTACAAAATGAGCAGTTCTTC
TRBV7-8	16	NA	TRBJ2-1	NA	CASSLVSGPAYNEQFF	TGTGCCAGCAGCTTAGTAAGCGGGCCTGCCTACAATGAGCAGTTCTTC
TRBV12-2	15	NA	TRBJ2-7	few	CASRLESASGYEQYF	TGTGCAAGTCGCTTAGAGAGCGCTAGCGGCTACGAGCAGTACTTC
TRBV6-1	13	NA	TRBJ1-2	NA	CASSEGQGRSYTF	TGTGCCAGCAGTGAAGGGCAGGGTAGATCCTACACCTTC
TRBV19	10	NA	TRBJ1-1	NA	CATWETEAFF	TGTGCCACCTGGGAGACTGAAGCTTTCTTT
TRBV6-5	15	TRBD1	TRBJ2-3	NA	CASSYEPDRTDTQYF	TGTGCCAGCAGTTACGAGCCGGACAGGACAGATACGCAGTATTTT
TRBV6-6	17	NA	TRBJ1-2	NA	CASSPRSQGGAGYGYTF	TGTGCCAGCAGTCCGAGGTCACAGGGCGGCGCCGGCTATGGCTACACCTTC
TRBV19	16	TRBD1	TRBJ2-6	NA	CASRAGGSSGANVLTF	TGTGCCAGTAGGGCAGGGGGCAGCTCTGGGGCCAACGTCCTGACTTTC
TRBV29-1	13	NA	TRBJ1-4	once	CSAATGTNEKLFF	TGCAGCGCCGCGACAGGTACTAATGAAAAACTGTTTTTT
TRBV4-2	13	TRBD1	TRBJ1-5	NA	CASSQPRDSRLHF	TGTGCCAGCAGCCAGCCACGGGACAGTCGGCTGCATTTT
TRBV5-6	14	NA	TRBJ2-7	NA	CASSLARTPYEQYF	TGTGCCAGCAGCTTGGCCAGGACACCCTACGAGCAGTACTTC
TRBV5-1	14	TRBD1	TRBJ2-3	NA	CASSLGQSTDTQYF	TGCGCCAGCAGCCTGGGACAGTCCACAGATACGCAGTATTTT
TRBV11-2	15	TRBD1	TRBJ1-3	few	CASSRTGVAGNTIYF	TGTGCCAGCAGTCGTACAGGGGTGGCTGGAAACACCATATATTTT
TRBV28	15	TRBD1	TRBJ2-2	NA	CASSQSGGSTGELFF	TGTGCCAGCAGCCAGTCAGGGGGCTCCACCGGGGAGCTGTTTTTT
TRBV28	13	NA	TRBJ2-1	NA	CASSPASRNEQFF	TGTGCCAGCAGCCCGGCTAGTCGCAATGAGCAGTTCTTC
TRBV9	18	TRBD2	TRBJ2-6	NA	CASSGRRGERSGANVLTF	TGTGCCAGCAGCGGACGGCGGGGGGAACGCTCTGGGGCCAACGTCCTGACTTTC
TRBV6-6	15	NA	TRBJ1-1	NA	CARNLDRRGNTEAFF	TGTGCCAGAAATCTCGACCGGAGGGGGAACACTGAAGCTTTCTTT
TRBV2	12	NA	TRBJ2-5	NA	CAIRSAWETQYF	TGTGCCATCCGGAGCGCATGGGAGACCCAGTACTTC
TRBV19	15	NA	TRBJ1-5	few	CASSRTDYSNQPQHF	TGTGCCAGTAGCCGGACAGATTATAGCAATCAGCCCCAGCATTTT
TRBV6-1	20	TRBD2	TRBJ2-5	once	CASSEVAGTSGVRAEETQYF	TGTGCCAGCAGTGAAGTAGCGGGGACTAGCGGAGTCAGGGCGGAGGAGACCCAGTACTTC
TRBV13	14	NA	TRBJ2-2	NA	CASSLGHRTGELFF	TGTGCCAGCAGCTTAGGTCACCGGACCGGGGAGCTGTTTTTT
TRBV7-8	15	TRBD1	TRBJ2-1	NA	CASSLDRGWYNEQFF	TGTGCCAGCAGCCTCGACAGGGGGTGGTACAATGAGCAGTTCTTC
TRBV5-4	13	TRBD2	TRBJ2-5	NA	CASSWDYSETQYF	TGTGCCAGCAGCTGGGACTATAGTGAGACCCAGTACTTC
TRBV10-1	14	NA	TRBJ1-4	NA	CASSEGGTNEKLFF	TGCGCCAGCAGTGAGGGGGGCACTAATGAAAAACTGTTTTTT
TRBV30	12	TRBD1	TRBJ1-4	NA	CACSGGREKLFF	TGTGCCTGTTCAGGGGGAAGGGAAAAACTGTTTTTT
TRBV30	13	TRBD1	TRBJ1-2	NA	CACTGQGNYGYTF	TGTGCCTGTACGGGACAGGGGAACTATGGCTACACCTTC